The next 23 T cell receptor beta chains were all read from a single sample in a study of blood T cell repertoires in COVID-19. The data were produced by immunoSEQ multiplex PCR, yet TCRdb's version contains in-frame clones alone and is incomplete. The sample yields a few hundred thousand clones, about 89% seen once. The sample taken for sequencing was PBMCs or T cells enriched from blood (not recorded which). Receptors were obtained from a woman aged 25-40 years who had recovered from COVID-19.

V usage is TRBV28 and J usage is TRBJ1-1; a weak D match, TRBD1 (6 bases). The germline V and J ends were trimmed by 6 bases and 11 bases, with 31 bases remaining between them. CDR1 MDHEN and CDR2 SYDVKM come from the germline V gene. CDR3 length: 17 residues. This chain's CDR3 is CASSRYGAGEINLDAFF. The CDR3 DNA follows: TGTGCCAGCAGCCGATACGGGGCAGGGGAAATTAACCTGGATGCTTTCTTT. The full variable domain, in which reference TRBV28 and TRBJ1-1 provide the parts outside the CDR3, is DVKVTQSSRYLVKRTGEKVFLECVQDMDHENMFWYRQDPGLGLRLIYFSYDVKMKEKGDIPEGYSVSREKKERFSLILESASTNQTSMYLCASSRYGAGEINLDAFFGQGTRLTVV.

The V and J genes are TRBV2 and TRBJ2-7; 8 bases map to TRBD1. The CDR3 spans 14 residues. Losses at the gene ends were 4 bases for V and 1 base for J; bases not matched to a gene: 3. Per germline, CDR1 SNHLY and CDR2 FYNNEI. CDR3 bases: TGTGCCAGCAGTGTGACAGGGGAATCCTACGAGCAGTACTTC. It yields the protein CASSVTGESYEQYF.

The CDR3 region is CASSPGTAFGHYGYTF. CDR3 DNA: TGTGCCAGCAGCCCAGGGACAGCCTTCGGTCACTATGGCTACACCTTC. V and J are TRBV6-2 or TRBV6-3 and TRBJ1-2; TRBD1 matches at 7 bases. The CDR3 is made up of 16 amino acids. From germline, CDR1 is MNHEY and CDR2 SVGEGT. Germline trimming cut 6 bases from V and 3 bases from J; bases unmatched to any gene: 13.

The chain is built from TRBV6-5 and TRBJ1-1; D gene ambiguous. The germline gives CDR1 MNHEY, CDR2 SVGAGI. This CDR3 comprises 14 residues. V was pared by 6 bases and J by 1 base, with 12 bases between. CDR3 nucleotides: TGTGCCAGCAGGACGGGGAGTAAGAACACTGAAGCTTTCTTT. Its translation: CASRTGSKNTEAFF.

V usage is TRBV28 and J usage is TRBJ1-1; no firm D call. This CDR3 has 16 residues. The ends were cut back, 2 bases at V and 1 base at J, with 14 bases in the middle. Per the germline V gene, CDR1 is MDHEN and CDR2 is SYDVKM. CDR3 in DNA: TGTGCCAGCAGTTTAAGGTCGGGGTCGGGGAACACTGAAGCTTTCTTT. Protein: CASSLRSGSGNTEAFF. Based on the CDR3 plus reference TRBV28 and TRBJ1-1, the full variable domain is DVKVTQSSRYLVKRTGEKVFLECVQDMDHENMFWYRQDPGLGLRLIYFSYDVKMKEKGDIPEGYSVSREKKERFSLILESASTNQTSMYLCASSLRSGSGNTEAFFGQGTRLTVV.

The chain is built from TRBV9 and TRBJ2-3; 7 positions agree with TRBD2. The CDR3 spans 16 residues. V shed 0 bases and J 1 base; nucleotides not matched to a gene: 5. The germline gives CDR1 SGDLS, CDR2 YYNGEE. CDR3 DNA: TGTGCCAGCAGCGTAGGTCGTCTAGCGGGCACAGATACGCAGTATTTT. It specifies CASSVGRLAGTDTQYF. The full variable domain, in which reference TRBV9 and TRBJ2-3 provide the parts outside the CDR3, is DSGVTQTPKHLITATGQRVTLRCSPRSGDLSVYWYQQSLDQGLQFLIQYYNGEERAKGNILERFSAQQFPDLHSELNLSSLELGDSALYFCASSVGRLAGTDTQYFGPGTRLTVL.

This chain joins TRBV25-1 and TRBJ2-1; 8 positions agree with TRBD2. CDR1 and CDR2 from the germline V gene are MGHDK and SYGVNS. J lost 7 bases, V lost 7 bases, and 15 bases had no gene match. This CDR3 has 16 amino acids. As DNA, the CDR3 is TGTGCCAGCACCGAATCCGGGACGGGAGGGCGTAATGAGCAGTTCTTC. It specifies CASTESGTGGRNEQFF.

The chain employs TRBV6-6 and TRBJ1-1, with unresolved D. Trimming stripped 2 bases from V and 1 base from J, with 11 bases between. CDR1 and CDR2 (germline): MNHNY, SVGAGI (reference sequence). The CDR3 runs to 15 residues. This CDR3 is CASSYEASWNTEAFF. In DNA form, the CDR3 reads TGTGCCAGCAGTTACGAGGCCAGCTGGAACACTGAAGCTTTCTTT.

A single count supports this clone. At one of its ends the junction is not consistent with the germline gene, which may arise from a read error. The gene calls are TRBV27 and TRBJ1-1, with D tentatively TRBD1 (6 bases). The CDR3 sequence is 14 residues long. Germline V lookup: CDR1 MNHEY, CDR2 SMNVEV (reference sequence). CDR3 DNA sequence: TGTGCCAGCAGTTTATACAGGGTGAATACTGAAGCTTTCTTT. Amino acid sequence: CASSLYRVNTEAFF.

V and J are TRBV9 and TRBJ2-7, with 14 bases aligning to TRBD2. CDR3 length: 15 residues. Trimming removed 4 bases from V and 3 bases from J; junction bases left unmatched: 3. In germline, CDR1 is SGDLS, CDR2 YYNGEE. The CDR3 spells CASSMGTSGGYEQYF. As DNA, the CDR3 is TGTGCCAGCAGCATGGGGACTAGCGGGGGCTACGAGCAGTACTTC.

This clone was seen just once. V gene TRBV10-1 combines with J gene TRBJ1-2; TRBD1 matches 7 bases. This CDR3 is built from 16 residues. V gave up 5 bases and J gave up 0 bases; unmatched junction bases: 9. CDR1 and CDR2 (germline): WNHNN, SYGVQD (reference sequence). CDR3 region: CASSNDRAQANYGYTF. The CDR3 DNA is TGCGCCAGCAGTAACGACAGGGCCCAAGCTAACTATGGCTACACCTTC.

The chain combines TRBV24-1 with TRBJ2-1; a possible D gene is TRBD1 (6 bases). Germline CDR1 reads KGHDR; CDR2 reads SFDVKD. The CDR3 covers 15 residues. The V gene lost 6 bases and the J gene lost 10 bases, with 21 bases spanning the gap. For the CDR3, the DNA is TGTGCCACCAGTACGAGGGGACATTGGGGTGGGGAGCAGTTCTTC. Its translation: CATSTRGHWGGEQFF.

The gene calls are TRBV27 and TRBJ2-4; D perhaps matches TRBD1 (5 bases). V was pared by 2 bases and J by 1 base, with 18 bases between. CDR3 length equals 18 residues. From germline, CDR1 is MNHEY and CDR2 SMNVEV (reference sequence). CDR3 nucleotides: TGTGCCAGCAGTTTAACGCAGGGTCTGGGTGAGGCCAAAAACATTCAGTACTTC. Its translation is CASSLTQGLGEAKNIQYF.

The rearrangement joins TRBV19 to TRBJ1-4; D may be TRBD1 (6 bases). V was pared by 6 bases and J by 0 bases, with 20 bases between. This CDR3 spans 18 amino acids. Germline V gene lookup returns CDR1 LNHDA and CDR2 SQIVND (reference sequence). The CDR3 spells CASRGIRTDRATNEKLFF. DNA of the CDR3: TGTGCCAGTAGGGGGATTAGGACAGACCGTGCAACTAATGAAAAACTGTTTTTT.

This chain connects TRBV3-1 (or the pseudogene TRBV3-2) to TRBJ1-2; no clear D gene. From germline, CDR1 is LGHDT and CDR2 YNNKEL (reference sequence). This CDR3 is 15 amino acids long. The V end lost 0 bases, the J end lost 6 bases, and 14 bases lay between the germline ends. The CDR3 reads CASSQDIGRKNGYTF. The CDR3 DNA sequence: TGTGCCAGCAGCCAAGATATTGGCAGGAAAAATGGCTACACCTTC.

The chain couples TRBV28 to TRBJ2-1; 10 nucleotides align to TRBD2. Germline loops: CDR1 MDHEN, CDR2 SYDVKM. The V and J ends lost 5 bases and 8 bases, in that order; junction bases with no gene match: 9. The CDR3 is made up of 15 amino acids. In DNA form, the CDR3 reads TGTGCCAGCAGTCCCCCACTAGCGGGAATGGATGAGCAGTTCTTC. Protein product: CASSPPLAGMDEQFF.

CDR3 DNA sequence: TGTGCCAGCAGTTACTCGACAGGGGACAGCACAGATACGCAGTATTTT. Its protein product is CASSYSTGDSTDTQYF. The chain carries TRBV6-6 and TRBJ2-3; 8 bases are shared with TRBD1. Germline trimming cut 0 bases from V and 0 bases from J; bases unmatched to any gene: 2. The CDR3 contains 16 residues. Germline loops: CDR1 MNHNY, CDR2 SVGAGI (reference sequence).

The genes are TRBV5-6 and TRBJ1-2; possible D gene TRBD1, 6 bases. This CDR3 is 14 amino acids long. V dropped 3 bases and J dropped 12 bases, with 21 bases sitting between them. Germline-derived CDR1 and CDR2 are SGHDT and YYEEEE. For the CDR3, the DNA is TGTGCCAGCAGCTGGGACAAGGACCTCAAGGGGGACACCTTC. This encodes CASSWDKDLKGDTF.

The CDR3: CASSLSNRRDTEAFF. CDR3 DNA sequence: TGCGCCAGCAGCTTGAGTAACAGGAGGGACACTGAAGCTTTCTTT. This chain connects TRBV5-1 to TRBJ1-1; D might be TRBD1 (5 bases). The germline gives CDR1 SGHRS, CDR2 YFSETQ. The CDR3 has 15 residues. Trimming took 1 base from V and 3 from J, leaving 13 bases between them. Variable domain in full (rest from reference TRBV5-1 and TRBJ1-1): KAGVTQTPRYLIKTRGQQVTLSCSPISGHRSVSWYQQTPGQGLQFLFEYFSETQRNKGNFPGRFSGRQFSNSRSEMNVSTLELGDSALYLCASSLSNRRDTEAFFGQGTRLTVV.

The chain joins TRBV9 to TRBJ2-6; 9 bases align to TRBD1. The CDR3 covers 18 residues. The junction had 8 bases not matched to a gene; V was cut back by 3 bases and J by 1 base. The V gene's germline CDR1 is SGDLS and CDR2 YYNGEE. The CDR3 sequence: CASSAGGQGYSGANVLTF. CDR3 sequence (DNA): TGTGCCAGCAGCGCCGGGGGACAGGGCTATTCTGGGGCCAACGTCCTGACTTTC.

V is TRBV15 and J is TRBJ2-4, with a tentative D call TRBD1 (6 bases). The CDR3 sequence is 14 residues long. Germline V lookup: CDR1 LNHNV, CDR2 YYDKDF (reference sequence). V lost 1 base, J lost 4 bases, and 8 bases lay in between. This CDR3 is CATSRGTGKNIQYF. CDR3 coding DNA: TGTGCCACCAGCAGAGGAACAGGGAAAAACATTCAGTACTTC.

Only one count was recorded for this clone. The chain recombines TRBV30 with TRBJ2-5; a possible D gene is TRBD1 (6 bases). With 3 bases removed from V and 4 bases from J, the gap between germline ends came to 9 bases. CDR1 is GTSNPN and CDR2 is SVGIG in the germline V gene (reference sequence). The CDR3 runs 12 residues. CDR3 in amino acids: CAWRSRGETQYF. For the CDR3, the DNA is TGTGCCTGGAGGTCCAGGGGAGAGACCCAGTACTTC.

The gene calls are TRBV7-2 and TRBJ1-4; D gene unclear. The CDR3 is made up of 12 amino acids. V lost 5 bases and J lost 13, with 14 bases in between. Germline-derived CDR1 and CDR2 are SGHTA and FQGNSA. The CDR3 nucleotides are TGTGCCAGCAGCCCGGGGTGGTCCGGACTGTTTTTT. As protein: CASSPGWSGLFF.